This T cell receptor (beta chain) was identified during a study of regulatory T cells in long-lasting Graves disease. The CDR3 sequence is 16 residues long. With V trimmed by 3 bases and J by 6 bases, 7 bases remained unmatched. Germline-derived CDR1 and CDR2 are ENHRY and SYGVKD. Time point in this sample: newly diagnosed GD, antithyroid drugs for less than 3 months. The TCR library was made from RNA that had been extracted from PBMCs in TRIzol. In building TCR beta libraries, iRepertoire HTBI primers were used together with Arm-PCR of CDR3 regions. MiXCR, run by TCRdb on the multiplex PCR reads, gives a single entry per CDR3 protein. The sample consists of about 310,000 distinct CDR3 sequences, 18% of them appearing once.

The rearrangement links TRBV10-3 to TRBJ2-2; 10 bases match TRBD1. Sequenced material: peripheral blood mononuclear cells (PBMCs), taken at new diagnosis, from a patient treated with antithyroid drugs. The receptor was isolated from a female donor with Graves disease. The CDR3 spells CAISDPGQGRPGELFF. In DNA form, the CDR3 reads TGTGCCATCAGTGACCCGGGACAGGGGCGGCCCGGGGAGCTGTTTTTT.